The sequence of this T cell receptor (beta chain) was determined in a study of T cell responses to AZD1222 COVID-19 vaccine. Study-level results: When two AZD1222 doses had been given, Spike-specific TCR breadth and depth rose. CD4 TCRs linked to vaccination spanned spike, dominating at 160-218 and 743-854.

V lost 4 bases and J 0 bases, leaving 7 bases between the germline ends. This CDR3 contains 13 residues. Germline CDR1 SGHDT, CDR2 YYEEEE. In regard to this clone: Antigen specificity is unknown.

Produced via immunoSEQ multiplex PCR; TCRdb's table is partial and in-frame only. The sample includes roughly 110,000 clones, about 90% of them seen just once. The specimen comprised peripheral blood, sampled on day 0 of AZD1222 vaccination. The chain joins TRBV5-6 to TRBJ2-5; D gene unclear. The sequence was obtained from an adult in good health. CDR3: CASSPYNQETQYF. The CDR3 DNA is TGTGCCAGCAGCCCATACAACCAAGAGACCCAGTACTTC.